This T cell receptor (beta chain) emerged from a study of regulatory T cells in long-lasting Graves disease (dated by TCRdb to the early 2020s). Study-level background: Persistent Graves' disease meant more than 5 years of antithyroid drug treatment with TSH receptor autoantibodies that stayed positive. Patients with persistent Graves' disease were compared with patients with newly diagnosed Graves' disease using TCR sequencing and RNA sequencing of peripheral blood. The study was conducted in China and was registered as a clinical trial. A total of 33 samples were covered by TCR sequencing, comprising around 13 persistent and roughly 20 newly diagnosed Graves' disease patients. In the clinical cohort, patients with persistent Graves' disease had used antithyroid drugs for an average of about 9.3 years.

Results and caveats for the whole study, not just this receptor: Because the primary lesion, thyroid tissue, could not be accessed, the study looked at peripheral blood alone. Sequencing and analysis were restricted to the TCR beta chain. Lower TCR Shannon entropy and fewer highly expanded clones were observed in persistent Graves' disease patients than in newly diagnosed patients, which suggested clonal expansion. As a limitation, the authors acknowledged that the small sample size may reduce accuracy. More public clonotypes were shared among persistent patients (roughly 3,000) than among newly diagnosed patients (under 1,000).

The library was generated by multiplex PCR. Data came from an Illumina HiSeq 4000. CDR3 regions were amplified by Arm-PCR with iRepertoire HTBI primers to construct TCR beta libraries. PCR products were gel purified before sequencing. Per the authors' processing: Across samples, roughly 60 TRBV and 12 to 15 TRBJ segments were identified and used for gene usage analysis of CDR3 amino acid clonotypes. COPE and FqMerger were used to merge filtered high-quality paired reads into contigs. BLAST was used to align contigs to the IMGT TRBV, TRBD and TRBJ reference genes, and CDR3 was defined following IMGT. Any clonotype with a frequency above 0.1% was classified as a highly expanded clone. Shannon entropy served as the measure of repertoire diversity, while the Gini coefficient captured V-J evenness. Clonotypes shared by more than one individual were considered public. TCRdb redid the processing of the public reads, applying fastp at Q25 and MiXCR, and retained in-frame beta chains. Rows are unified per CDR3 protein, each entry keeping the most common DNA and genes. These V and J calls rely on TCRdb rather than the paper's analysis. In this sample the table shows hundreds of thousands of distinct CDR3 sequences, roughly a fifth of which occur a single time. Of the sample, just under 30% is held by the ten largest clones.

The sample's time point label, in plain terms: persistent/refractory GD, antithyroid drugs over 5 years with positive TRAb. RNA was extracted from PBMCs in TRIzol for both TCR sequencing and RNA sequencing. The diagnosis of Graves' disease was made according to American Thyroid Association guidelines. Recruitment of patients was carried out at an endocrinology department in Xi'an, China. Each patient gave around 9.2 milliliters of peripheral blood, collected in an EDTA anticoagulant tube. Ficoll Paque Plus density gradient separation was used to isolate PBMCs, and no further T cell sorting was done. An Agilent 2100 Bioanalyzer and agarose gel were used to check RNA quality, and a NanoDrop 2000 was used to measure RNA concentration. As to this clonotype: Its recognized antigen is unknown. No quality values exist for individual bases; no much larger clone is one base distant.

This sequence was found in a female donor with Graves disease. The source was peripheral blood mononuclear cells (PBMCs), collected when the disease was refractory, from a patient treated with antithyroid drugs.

Here is the DNA: TGTGCCAGCAGACTACGAGATAGGACAGTGAACACTGAAGCTTTCTTT. The translation is CASRLRDRTVNTEAFF. This receptor chain uses TRBV6-1 and TRBJ1-1; TRBD1 might be the D gene, on 6 matching bases. From the germline V gene, CDR1 is MNHNS and CDR2 is SASEGT. The cysteine opens and the phenylalanine closes a CDR3 of 16 amino acids. Left in the record is the CDR3 DNA by itself, 48 bases read in frame from the first base. V is cut by 6 bases and J by 0 bases, and the space between the germline ends is 17 bases.